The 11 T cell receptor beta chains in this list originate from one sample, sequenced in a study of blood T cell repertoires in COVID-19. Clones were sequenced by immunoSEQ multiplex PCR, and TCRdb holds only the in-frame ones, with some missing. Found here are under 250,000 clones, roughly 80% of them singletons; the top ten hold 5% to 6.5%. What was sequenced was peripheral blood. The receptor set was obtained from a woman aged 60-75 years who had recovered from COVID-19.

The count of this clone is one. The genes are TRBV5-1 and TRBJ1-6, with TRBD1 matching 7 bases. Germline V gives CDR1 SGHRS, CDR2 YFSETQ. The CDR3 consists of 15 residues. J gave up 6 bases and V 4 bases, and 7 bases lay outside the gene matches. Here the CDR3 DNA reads TGCGCCAGCAGCCATCCCGACAGGGCTAATTCACCCCTCCACTTT. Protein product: CASSHPDRANSPLHF.

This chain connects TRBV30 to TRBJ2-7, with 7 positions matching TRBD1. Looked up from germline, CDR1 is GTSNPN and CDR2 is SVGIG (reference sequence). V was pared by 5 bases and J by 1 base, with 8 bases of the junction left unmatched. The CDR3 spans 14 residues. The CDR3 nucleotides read TGTGCCTGGGGTCGTAACAGGGGATCCTACGAGCAGTACTTC. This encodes CAWGRNRGSYEQYF.

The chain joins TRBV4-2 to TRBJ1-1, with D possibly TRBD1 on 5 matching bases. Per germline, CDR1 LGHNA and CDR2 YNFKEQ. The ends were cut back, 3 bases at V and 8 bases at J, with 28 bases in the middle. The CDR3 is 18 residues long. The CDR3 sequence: CASSQDQRTGSGVGEAFF. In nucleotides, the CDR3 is TGTGCCAGCAGCCAGGACCAGAGAACAGGTTCGGGAGTCGGGGAAGCTTTCTTT.

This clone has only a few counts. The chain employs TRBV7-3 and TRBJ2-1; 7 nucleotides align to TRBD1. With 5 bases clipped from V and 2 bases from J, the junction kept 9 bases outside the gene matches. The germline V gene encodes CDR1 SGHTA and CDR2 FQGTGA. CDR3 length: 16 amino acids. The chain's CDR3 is CASSLHTGATYNEQFF. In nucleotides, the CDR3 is TGTGCCAGCAGCCTCCACACAGGGGCAACCTACAATGAGCAGTTCTTC.

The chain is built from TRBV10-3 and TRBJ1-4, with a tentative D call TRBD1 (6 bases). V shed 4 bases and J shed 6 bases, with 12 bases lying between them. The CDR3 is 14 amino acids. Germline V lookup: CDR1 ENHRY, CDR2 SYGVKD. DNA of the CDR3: TGTGCCATCAGTGGTACAGGGTCTCATGAAAAACTGTTTTTT. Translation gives CAISGTGSHEKLFF.

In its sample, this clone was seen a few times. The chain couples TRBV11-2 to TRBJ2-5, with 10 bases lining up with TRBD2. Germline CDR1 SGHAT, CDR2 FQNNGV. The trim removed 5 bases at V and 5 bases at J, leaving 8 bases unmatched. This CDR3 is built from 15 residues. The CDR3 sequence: CASSPPLAGVETQYF. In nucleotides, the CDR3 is TGTGCCAGCAGCCCCCCTCTAGCGGGGGTGGAGACCCAGTACTTC.

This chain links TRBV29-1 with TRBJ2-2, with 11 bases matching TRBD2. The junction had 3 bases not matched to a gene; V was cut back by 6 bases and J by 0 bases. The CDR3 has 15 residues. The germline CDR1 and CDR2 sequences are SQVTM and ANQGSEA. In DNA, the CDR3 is TGCAGCGTCGGTAGCGGGGGGGCGAACACCGGGGAGCTGTTTTTT. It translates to CSVGSGGANTGELFF.

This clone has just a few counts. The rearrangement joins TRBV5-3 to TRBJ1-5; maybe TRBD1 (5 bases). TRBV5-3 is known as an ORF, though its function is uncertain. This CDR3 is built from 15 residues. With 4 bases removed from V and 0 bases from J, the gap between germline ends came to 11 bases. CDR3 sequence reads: CARSPGLHSNQPQHF. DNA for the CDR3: TGTGCCAGAAGCCCGGGACTTCATAGCAATCAGCCCCAGCATTTT.

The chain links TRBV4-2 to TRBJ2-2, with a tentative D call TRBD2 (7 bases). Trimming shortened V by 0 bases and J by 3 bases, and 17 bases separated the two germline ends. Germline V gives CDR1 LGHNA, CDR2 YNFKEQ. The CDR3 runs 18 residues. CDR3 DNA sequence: TGTGCCAGCAGCCAAGACTCGTGGGGGGGCGAGGACACCGGGGAGCTGTTTTTT. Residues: CASSQDSWGGEDTGELFF.

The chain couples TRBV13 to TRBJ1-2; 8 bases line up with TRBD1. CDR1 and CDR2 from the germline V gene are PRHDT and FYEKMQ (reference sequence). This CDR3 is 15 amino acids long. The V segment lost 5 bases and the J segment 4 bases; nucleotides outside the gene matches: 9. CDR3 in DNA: TGTGCCAGCAGCCTCAGGACAGGGCGGCCCTATGGCTACACCTTC. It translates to CASSLRTGRPYGYTF.

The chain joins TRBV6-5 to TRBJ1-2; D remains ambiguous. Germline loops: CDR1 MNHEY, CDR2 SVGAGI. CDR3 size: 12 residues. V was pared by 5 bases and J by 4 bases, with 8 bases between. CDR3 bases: TGTGCCAGCAGTACAGATTTCTATGGCTACACCTTC. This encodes CASSTDFYGYTF.